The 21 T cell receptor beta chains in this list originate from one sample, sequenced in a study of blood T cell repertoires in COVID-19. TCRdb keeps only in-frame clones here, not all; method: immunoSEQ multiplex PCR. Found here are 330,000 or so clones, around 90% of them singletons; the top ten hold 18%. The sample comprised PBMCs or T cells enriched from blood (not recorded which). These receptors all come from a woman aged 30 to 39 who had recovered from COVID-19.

CDR3 region: CASSLVGGRAPQETQYF. In DNA, the CDR3 is TGCGCCAGCAGCTTGGTTGGCGGGAGAGCCCCACAAGAGACCCAGTACTTC. The rearrangement links TRBV5-1 to TRBJ2-5; 7 bases align to TRBD2. The CDR3 contains 17 residues. Germline trimming cut 0 bases from V and 2 bases from J; bases unmatched to any gene: 10. Germline CDR1 reads SGHRS; CDR2 reads YFSETQ.

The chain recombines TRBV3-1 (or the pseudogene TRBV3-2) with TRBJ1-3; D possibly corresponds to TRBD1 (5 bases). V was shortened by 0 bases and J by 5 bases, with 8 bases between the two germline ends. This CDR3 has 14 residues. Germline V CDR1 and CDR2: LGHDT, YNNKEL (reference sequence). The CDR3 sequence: CASSQDLGRNTIYF. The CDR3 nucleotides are TGTGCCAGCAGCCAAGACTTGGGGCGAAACACCATATATTTT.

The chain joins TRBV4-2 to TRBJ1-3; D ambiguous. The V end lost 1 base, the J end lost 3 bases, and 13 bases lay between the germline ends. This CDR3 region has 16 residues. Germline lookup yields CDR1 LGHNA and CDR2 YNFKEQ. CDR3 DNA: TGTGCCAGCAGCCAAGGTTCGCAGCGGGGTGGAAACACCATATATTTT. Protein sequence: CASSQGSQRGGNTIYF.

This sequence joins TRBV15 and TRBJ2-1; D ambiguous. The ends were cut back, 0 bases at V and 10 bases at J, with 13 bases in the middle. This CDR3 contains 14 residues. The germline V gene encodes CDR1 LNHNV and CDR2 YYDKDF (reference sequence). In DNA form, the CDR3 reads TGTGCCACCAGCAGAGATAGGCTAGATGGCGAGCAGTTCTTC. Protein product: CATSRDRLDGEQFF.

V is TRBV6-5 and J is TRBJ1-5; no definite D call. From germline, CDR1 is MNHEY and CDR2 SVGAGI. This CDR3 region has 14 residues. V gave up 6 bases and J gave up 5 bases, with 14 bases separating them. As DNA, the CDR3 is TGTGCCAGCAGCGGAGAGTCAAACCATCAGCCCCAGCATTTT. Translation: CASSGESNHQPQHF.

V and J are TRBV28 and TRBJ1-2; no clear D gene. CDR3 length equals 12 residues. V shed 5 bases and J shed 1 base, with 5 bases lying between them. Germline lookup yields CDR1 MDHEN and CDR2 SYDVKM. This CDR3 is CASSPRNYGYTF. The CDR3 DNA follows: TGTGCCAGCAGTCCTCGTAACTATGGCTACACCTTC.

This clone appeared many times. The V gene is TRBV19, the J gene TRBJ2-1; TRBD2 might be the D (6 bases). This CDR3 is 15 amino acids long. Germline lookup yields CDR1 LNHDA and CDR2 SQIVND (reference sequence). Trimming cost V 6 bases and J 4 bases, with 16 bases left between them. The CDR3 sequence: CASRGRSGPYNEQFF. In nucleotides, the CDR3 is TGTGCCAGTAGAGGGAGGAGCGGACCGTACAATGAGCAGTTCTTC.

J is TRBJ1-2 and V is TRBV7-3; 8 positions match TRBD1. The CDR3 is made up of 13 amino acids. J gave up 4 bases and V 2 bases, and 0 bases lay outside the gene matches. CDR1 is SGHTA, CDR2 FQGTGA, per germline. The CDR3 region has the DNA TGTGCCAGCAGCTTAGGACAGGGCTATGGCTACACCTTC. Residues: CASSLGQGYGYTF. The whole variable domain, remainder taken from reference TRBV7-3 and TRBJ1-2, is GAGVSQTPSNKVTEKGKYVELRCDPISGHTALYWYRQSLGQGPEFLIYFQGTGAADDSGLPNDRFFAVRPEGSVSTLKIQRTERGDSAVYLCASSLGQGYGYTFGSGTRLTVV.

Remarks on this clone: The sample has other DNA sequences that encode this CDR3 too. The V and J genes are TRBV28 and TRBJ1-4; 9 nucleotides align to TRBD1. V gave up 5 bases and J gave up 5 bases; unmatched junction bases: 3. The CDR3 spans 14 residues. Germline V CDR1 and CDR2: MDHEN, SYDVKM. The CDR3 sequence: CASSQTGGNEKLFF. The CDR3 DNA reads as TGTGCCAGCAGTCAGACAGGGGGAAATGAAAAACTGTTTTTT.

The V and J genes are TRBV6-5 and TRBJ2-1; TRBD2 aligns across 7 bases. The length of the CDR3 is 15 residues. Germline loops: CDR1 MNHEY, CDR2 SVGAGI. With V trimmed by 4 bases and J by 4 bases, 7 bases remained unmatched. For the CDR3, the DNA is TGTGCCAGCAGTTCACCGGGACTAACATACAATGAGCAGTTCTTC. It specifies CASSSPGLTYNEQFF.

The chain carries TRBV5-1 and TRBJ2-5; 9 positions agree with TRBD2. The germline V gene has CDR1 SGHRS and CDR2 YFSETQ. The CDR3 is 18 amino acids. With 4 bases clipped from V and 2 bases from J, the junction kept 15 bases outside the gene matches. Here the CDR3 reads CASSLYPATSGQQETQYF. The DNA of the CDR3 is TGCGCCAGCAGCCTTTACCCCGCGACTAGCGGACAACAAGAGACCCAGTACTTC.

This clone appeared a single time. In nucleotides, the CDR3 is TGTGCCAGCAGTGAGCCGGGACAGTGGAATGAAAAACTGTTTTTT. It encodes CASSEPGQWNEKLFF. V usage is TRBV2 and J usage is TRBJ1-4, with 7 bases fitting TRBD1. V lost 3 bases to trimming and J lost 5 bases; unmatched junction nucleotides: 6. CDR3 length: 15 amino acids. Germline CDR1 is SNHLY and CDR2 is FYNNEI. Based on the CDR3 plus reference TRBV2 and TRBJ1-4, the full variable domain is EPEVTQTPSHQVTQMGQEVILRCVPISNHLYFYWYRQILGQKVEFLVSFYNNEISEKSEIFDDQFSVERPDGSNFTLKIRSTKLEDSAMYFCASSEPGQWNEKLFFGSGTQLSVL.

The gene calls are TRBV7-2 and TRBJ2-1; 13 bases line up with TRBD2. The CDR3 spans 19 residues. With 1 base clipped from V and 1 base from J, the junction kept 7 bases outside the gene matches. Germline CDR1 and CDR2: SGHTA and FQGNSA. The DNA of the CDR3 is TGTGCCAGCAGCTTAGGGGGGACTAGCGGGATGTTGTCCTACAATGAGCAGTTCTTC. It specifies CASSLGGTSGMLSYNEQFF.

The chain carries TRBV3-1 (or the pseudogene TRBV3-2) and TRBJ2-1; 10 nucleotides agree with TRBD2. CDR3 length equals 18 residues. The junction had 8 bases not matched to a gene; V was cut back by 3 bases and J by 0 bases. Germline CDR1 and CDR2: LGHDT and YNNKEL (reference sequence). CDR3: CASSQSAGGQGSYNEQFF. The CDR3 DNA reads TGTGCCAGCAGCCAGTCAGCGGGAGGGCAAGGCTCCTACAATGAGCAGTTCTTC.

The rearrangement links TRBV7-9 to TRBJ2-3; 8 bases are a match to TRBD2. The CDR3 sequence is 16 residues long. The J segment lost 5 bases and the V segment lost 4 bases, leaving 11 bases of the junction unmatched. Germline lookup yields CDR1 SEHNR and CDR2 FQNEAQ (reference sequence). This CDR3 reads CASSSGVAGWEDTQYF. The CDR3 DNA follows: TGTGCCAGCAGCTCCGGGGTAGCGGGGTGGGAAGATACGCAGTATTTT.

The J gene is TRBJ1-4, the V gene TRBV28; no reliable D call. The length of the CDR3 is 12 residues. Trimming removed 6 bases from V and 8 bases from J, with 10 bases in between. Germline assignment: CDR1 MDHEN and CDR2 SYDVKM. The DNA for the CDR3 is TGTGCCAGCAGCTTCCGAGGGGAAAAACTGTTTTTT. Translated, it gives CASSFRGEKLFF.

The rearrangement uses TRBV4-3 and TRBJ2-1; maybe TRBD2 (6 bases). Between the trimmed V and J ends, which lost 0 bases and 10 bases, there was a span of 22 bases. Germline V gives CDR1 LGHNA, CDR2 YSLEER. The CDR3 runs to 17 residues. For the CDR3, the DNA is TGCGCCAGCAGCCAAGACGTCGGGGGTACCCGGAGGTGGGAGCAGTTCTTC. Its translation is CASSQDVGGTRRWEQFF.

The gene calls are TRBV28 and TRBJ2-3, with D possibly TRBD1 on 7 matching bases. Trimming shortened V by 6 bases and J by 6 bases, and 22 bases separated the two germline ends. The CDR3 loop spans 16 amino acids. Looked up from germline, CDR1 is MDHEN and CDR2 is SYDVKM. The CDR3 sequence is CASRAGGTAERDTQYF. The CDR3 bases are TGTGCCAGCAGAGCAGGCGGGACAGCCGAGAGGGATACGCAGTATTTT.

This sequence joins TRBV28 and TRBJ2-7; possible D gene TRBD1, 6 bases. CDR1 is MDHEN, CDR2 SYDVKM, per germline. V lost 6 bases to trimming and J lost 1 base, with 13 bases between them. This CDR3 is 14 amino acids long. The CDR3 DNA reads TGTGCCAGCAGCCCAGGGGACAAATCCTACGAGCAGTACTTC. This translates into CASSPGDKSYEQYF.

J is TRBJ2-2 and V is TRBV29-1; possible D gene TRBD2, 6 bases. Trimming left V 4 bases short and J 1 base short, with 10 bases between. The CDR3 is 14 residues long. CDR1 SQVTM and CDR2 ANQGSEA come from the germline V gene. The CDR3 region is CSVVSEGNTGELFF. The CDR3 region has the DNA TGCAGCGTTGTATCGGAGGGGAACACCGGGGAGCTGTTTTTT.

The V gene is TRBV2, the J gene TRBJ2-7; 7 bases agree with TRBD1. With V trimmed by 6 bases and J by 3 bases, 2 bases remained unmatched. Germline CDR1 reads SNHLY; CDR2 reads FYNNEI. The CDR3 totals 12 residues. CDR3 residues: CASRRQGYEQYF. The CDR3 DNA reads TGTGCCAGCAGGCGACAGGGCTACGAGCAGTACTTC.